This T cell receptor (beta chain) derives from a study of T cell repertoires in cytomegalovirus infection. Study in general: Through public TCR beta signatures, both CMV infection and matching HLA type were indicated.

Study-wide results and limits: Carriers of CMV and the relevant HLA type were discriminated by public TCR beta frequency. Across the ex vivo response, the dominant clonotypes were HLA-C-restricted CMV-specific TCR beta clonotypes.

Each CDR3 protein gets one entry after TCRdb re-called the reads with MiXCR. The sample has about 68,000 distinct CDR3 sequences, approximately 22% seen once; the top ten hold 60% to 85%. V shed 1 base and J shed 2 bases, with 10 bases lying between them. Germline V gene sequence: CDR1 SGHVS, CDR2 FNYEAQ. The CDR3 covers 15 residues. To note about this clonotype: The antigen is unknown.

What was sequenced was PBMCs, sequenced either directly or after in vitro stimulation (not recorded which). The chain recombines TRBV7-6 with TRBJ2-3; D uncertain. This TCR was sampled from a human donor in good health (CMV status not recorded). Some clones in this sample may be carry-over from other donors' samples. The CDR3 loop is CASSLGGPNTDTQYF. For the CDR3, the DNA is TGTGCCAGCAGCTTAGGAGGTCCAAACACAGATACGCAGTATTTT.